One TCR beta chain is described in this entry. This entry belongs to a study of technical replicates of blood from a few donors. Generated by immunoSEQ multiplex PCR, the TCRdb table keeps only in-frame clones and is missing some. The table records some 70,000 clones, approximately 97% of them present only once. Trimming stripped 5 bases from V and 4 bases from J, with 12 bases between. Germline V gene lookup returns CDR1 MNHEY and CDR2 SMNVEV (reference sequence). The length of the CDR3 is 13 residues. The rearrangement joins TRBV27 to TRBJ2-7; no clear D. Material for sequencing was T cells isolated from PBMCs. The clonotype comes from a human donor in good health. Here the CDR3 reads CASSNLDRYEQYF. The CDR3 DNA reads as TGTGCCAGCAGTAACCTAGATAGATACGAGCAGTACTTC.